This T cell receptor (beta chain) was obtained from a study of Tregs in tolerant kidney transplant recipients. The overall study: After approximately six days with irradiated graft donor PBMCs, CFSE-labeled recipient PBMCs were FACS-sorted. Broader study findings: Biological reproducibility was not directly addressed, but technical replication error appeared minimal.

On this clone itself: Its target is unknown.

Sequenced by immunoSEQ multiplex PCR; TCRdb stores in-frame clones only, minus some. The sample carries roughly 9,000 clones, about half recorded once. The sequenced sample consisted of CD4+ T cells from blood cultured with allogeneic cells. The receptor was isolated from a human donor in good health.

The CDR3 DNA follows: TGCGCCAGCAGCCAAGGGTTAGTCAACTATGGCTACACCTTC. This codes for CASSQGLVNYGYTF. This chain links TRBV4-1 with TRBJ1-2; D unclear. V was shortened by 1 base and J by 2 bases, with 8 bases between the two germline ends. Germline V gives CDR1 MGHRA, CDR2 YSYEKL. The CDR3 sequence is 14 residues long.